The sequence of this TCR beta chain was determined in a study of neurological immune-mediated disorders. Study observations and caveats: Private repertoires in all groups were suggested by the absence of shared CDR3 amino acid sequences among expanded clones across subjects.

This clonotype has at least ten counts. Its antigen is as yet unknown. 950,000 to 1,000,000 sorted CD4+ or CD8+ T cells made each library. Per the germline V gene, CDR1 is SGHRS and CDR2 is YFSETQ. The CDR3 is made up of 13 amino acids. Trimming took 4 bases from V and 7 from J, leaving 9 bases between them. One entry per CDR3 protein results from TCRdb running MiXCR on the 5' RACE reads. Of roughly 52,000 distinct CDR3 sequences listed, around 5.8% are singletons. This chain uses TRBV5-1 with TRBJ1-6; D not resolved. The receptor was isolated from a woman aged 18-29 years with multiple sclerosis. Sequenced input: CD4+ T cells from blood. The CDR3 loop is CASSKRHNSPLHF. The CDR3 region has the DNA TGCGCCAGCAGCAAAAGACACAATTCACCCCTCCACTTT.